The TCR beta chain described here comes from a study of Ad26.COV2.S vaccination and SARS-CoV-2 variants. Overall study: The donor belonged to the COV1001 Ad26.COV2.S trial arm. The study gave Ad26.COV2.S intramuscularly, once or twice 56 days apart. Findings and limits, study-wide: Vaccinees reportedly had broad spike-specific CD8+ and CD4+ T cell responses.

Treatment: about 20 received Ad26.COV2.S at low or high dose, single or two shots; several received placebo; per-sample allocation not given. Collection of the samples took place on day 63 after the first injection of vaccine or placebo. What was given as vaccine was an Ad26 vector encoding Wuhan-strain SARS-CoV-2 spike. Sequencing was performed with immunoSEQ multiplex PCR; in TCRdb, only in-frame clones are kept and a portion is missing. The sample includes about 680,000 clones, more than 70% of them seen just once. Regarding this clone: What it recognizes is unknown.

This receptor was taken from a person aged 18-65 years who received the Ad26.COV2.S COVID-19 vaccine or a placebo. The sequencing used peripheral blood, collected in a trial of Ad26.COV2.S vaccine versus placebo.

The CDR3 reads CASSSDRYKETQYF. DNA for the CDR3: TGTGCCAGTAGTTCGGACAGGTACAAAGAGACCCAGTACTTC. J is TRBJ2-5 and V is TRBV19; 7 nucleotides agree with TRBD1. Per the germline V gene, CDR1 is LNHDA and CDR2 is SQIVND (reference sequence). Unmatched junction bases numbered 6, after V lost 5 bases and J lost 3 bases. The CDR3 has 14 residues.